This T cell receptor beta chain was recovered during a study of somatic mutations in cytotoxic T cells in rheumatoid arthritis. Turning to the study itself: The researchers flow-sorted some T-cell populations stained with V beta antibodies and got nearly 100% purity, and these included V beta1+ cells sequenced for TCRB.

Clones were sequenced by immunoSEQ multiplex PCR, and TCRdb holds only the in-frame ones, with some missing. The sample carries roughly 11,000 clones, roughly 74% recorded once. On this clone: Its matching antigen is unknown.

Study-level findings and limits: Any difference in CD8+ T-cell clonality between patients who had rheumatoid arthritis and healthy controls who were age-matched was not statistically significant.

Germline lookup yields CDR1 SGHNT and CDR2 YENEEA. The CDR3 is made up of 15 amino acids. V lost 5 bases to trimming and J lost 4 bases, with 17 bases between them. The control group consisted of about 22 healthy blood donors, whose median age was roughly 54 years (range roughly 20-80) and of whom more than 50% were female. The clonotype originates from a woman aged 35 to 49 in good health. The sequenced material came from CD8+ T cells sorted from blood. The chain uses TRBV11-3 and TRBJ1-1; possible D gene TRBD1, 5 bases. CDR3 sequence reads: CASSHQGRMSTEAFF. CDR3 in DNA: TGTGCCAGCAGCCACCAGGGTCGGATGAGCACTGAAGCTTTCTTT.